One T cell receptor (beta chain) is described in this entry. Its antigen is not identified. The data are from a study of T-cell memory formation after mild COVID-19. Findings and caveats of the study: The study found contracting CD4+ clones mainly in CM and EM and contracting CD8+ clones in EMRA. The study found balanced CD4/CD8 in clones contracting day 15 to 85 and a CD4+ lean in later expanders. Within pre-infection memory, some responding clones were found, suggesting cross-reactive memory joined.

This CDR3 has 15 residues. CDR1 and CDR2 from the germline V gene are MDHEN and SYDVKM. V was clipped by 3 bases and J by 6 bases, with 12 bases between them. Constant-segment primers and 5'RACE yielded cDNA libraries for TCR alpha and TCR beta, each carrying sample barcodes and UMIs. TCRdb reprocessed the 5' RACE reads with MiXCR, giving one entry per CDR3 protein. This table has under 450,000 distinct CDR3 sequences, around an eighth appearing once. This chain uses TRBV28 with TRBJ1-6; D may be TRBD1 (5 bases). The origin of this receptor is a man between 18 and 29 years old who had mild COVID-19 (a few samples of this study predate the infection). Cell type and time point are not known. The sequenced sample consisted of PBMCs or a T cell subset sorted from them (not recorded which). CDR3 in amino acids: CASSFPGLTNSPLHF. DNA for the CDR3: TGTGCCAGCAGTTTTCCGGGACTTACTAATTCACCCCTCCACTTT.